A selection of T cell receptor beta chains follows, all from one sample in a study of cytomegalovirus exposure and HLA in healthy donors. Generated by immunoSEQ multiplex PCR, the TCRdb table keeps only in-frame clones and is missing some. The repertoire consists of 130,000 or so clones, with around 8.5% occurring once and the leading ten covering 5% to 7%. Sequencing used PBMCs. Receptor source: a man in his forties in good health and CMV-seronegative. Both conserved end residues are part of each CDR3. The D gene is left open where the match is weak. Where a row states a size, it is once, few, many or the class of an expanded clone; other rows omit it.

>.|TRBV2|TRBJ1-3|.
TGTGCCAGCAGTGTAGTAATCTCTGGAAACACCATATATTTT
CASSVVISGNTIYF
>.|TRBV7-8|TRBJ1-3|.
TGTGCCAGCAGCAAAGCAGGGGGAAACACCATATATTTT
CASSKAGGNTIYF
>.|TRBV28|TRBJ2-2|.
TGTGCCAGCAGTTTTCCAGGGCAGACCGGGGAGCTGTTTTTT
CASSFPGQTGELFF
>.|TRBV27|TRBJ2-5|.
TGTGCCAGCAGTCCACCGACAGGAGAGACCCAGTACTTC
CASSPPTGETQYF
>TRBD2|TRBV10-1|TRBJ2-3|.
TGCGCCAGCAGCCAACTAGCGGGGGGGCCAGATACGCAGTATTTT
CASSQLAGGPDTQYF
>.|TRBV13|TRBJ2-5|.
TGTGCCAGCAGCACCAACTACAGGGAGCAGACCCAGTACTTC
CASSTNYREQTQYF
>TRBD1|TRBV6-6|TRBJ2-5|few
TGTGCCAGCTTACAGGGGCCTCAAGAGACCCAGTACTTC
CASLQGPQETQYF
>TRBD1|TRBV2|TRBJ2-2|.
TGTGCCAGAAACAGGGGTAACACCGGGGAGCTGTTTTTT
CARNRGNTGELFF
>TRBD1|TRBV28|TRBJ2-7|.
TGTGCCAGCAGTTTGCCTGAATACAGGGGCTACGAGCAGTACTTC
CASSLPEYRGYEQYF
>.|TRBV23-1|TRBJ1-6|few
TGCGCCAGCAGTCAATCGGGGGAGGGGAGCTCCTATAATTCACCCCTCCACTTT
CASSQSGEGSSYNSPLHF
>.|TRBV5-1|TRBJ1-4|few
TGCGCCAGCAGCTTGGGAGGCCTTAATGAAAAACTGTTTTTT
CASSLGGLNEKLFF
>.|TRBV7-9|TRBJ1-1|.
TGTGCCAGCAGCTTAGCGCAGCGACGGGGGACTGAAGCTTTCTTT
CASSLAQRRGTEAFF
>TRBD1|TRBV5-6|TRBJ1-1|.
TGTGCCAGCACTACAGGGGGGATTACTGAAGCTTTCTTT
CASTTGGITEAFF
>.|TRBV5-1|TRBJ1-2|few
TGCGCCAGCAGCTTGGAAGGCGGCCCTTATGGCTACACCTTC
CASSLEGGPYGYTF
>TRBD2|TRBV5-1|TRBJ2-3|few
TGCGCCAGCAGCTCCGCGGGGGGCGATAGGGATACGCAGTATTTT
CASSSAGGDRDTQYF
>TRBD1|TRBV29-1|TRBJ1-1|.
TGCAGCGTGAGCATACAGGGGGTTGAAGCTTTCTTT
CSVSIQGVEAFF
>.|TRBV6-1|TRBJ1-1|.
TGTGCCAGCAGTCTCCGGACAGCGGACACTGAAGCTTTCTTT
CASSLRTADTEAFF
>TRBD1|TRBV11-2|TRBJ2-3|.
TGTGCCAGCAGCTTTGGGACAGGGGTGGATACGCAGTATTTT
CASSFGTGVDTQYF
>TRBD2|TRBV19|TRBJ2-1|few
TGTGCCAGCGGGGGGGCGGGTGAGCAGTTCTTC
CASGGAGEQFF
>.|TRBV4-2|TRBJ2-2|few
TGTGCCAGCAGCCCAGGGGGAGGCACCGGGGAGCTGTTTTTT
CASSPGGGTGELFF
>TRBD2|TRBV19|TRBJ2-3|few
TGTGCCAGTAGTATAGATCCGGCCCCTGAGCGGGGGCCGATCACAGATACGCAGTATTTT
CASSIDPAPERGPITDTQYF
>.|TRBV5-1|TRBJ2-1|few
TGCGCCAGCAGCTTGCCAACCCGGGACATCTATTACAATGAGCAGTTCTTC
CASSLPTRDIYYNEQFF
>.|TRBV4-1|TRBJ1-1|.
TGCGCCAGCAGCCCCCCGGGTTATCAGGGAGCTTTCTTT
CASSPPGYQGAFF
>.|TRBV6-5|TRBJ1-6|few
TGTGCCAGCACTCCAACCGGGACGGGGGATTCACCCCTCCACTTT
CASTPTGTGDSPLHF
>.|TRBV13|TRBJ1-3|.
TGTGCCAGCAGCCCCATACGGCAGGGCTCTGGAAACACCATATATTTT
CASSPIRQGSGNTIYF
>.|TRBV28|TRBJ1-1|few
TGTGCCAGCAGCCCGGGGGGGTCAGGGGACACTGAAGCTTTCTTT
CASSPGGSGDTEAFF
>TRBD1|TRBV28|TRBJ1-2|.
TGTGCCAGCAGGACAGGGGAACAGGATGGCTACACCTTC
CASRTGEQDGYTF
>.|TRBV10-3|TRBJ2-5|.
TGTGCCATCAGTGATGTTTTTGTGTCTACGGAGACCCAGTACTTC
CAISDVFVSTETQYF
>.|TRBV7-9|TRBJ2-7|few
TGTGCCAGCAGCCCCGCAGGAGGGGCGGGGTACGAGCAGTACTTC
CASSPAGGAGYEQYF
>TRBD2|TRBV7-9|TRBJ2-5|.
TGTGCCAGCAGCTTGTCCCTAGCGGGGGGGCGAGAGACCCAGTACTTC
CASSLSLAGGRETQYF
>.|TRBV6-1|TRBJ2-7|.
TGTGCCAGCAGTGTGGAGACTTATACCTACGAGCAGTACTTC
CASSVETYTYEQYF